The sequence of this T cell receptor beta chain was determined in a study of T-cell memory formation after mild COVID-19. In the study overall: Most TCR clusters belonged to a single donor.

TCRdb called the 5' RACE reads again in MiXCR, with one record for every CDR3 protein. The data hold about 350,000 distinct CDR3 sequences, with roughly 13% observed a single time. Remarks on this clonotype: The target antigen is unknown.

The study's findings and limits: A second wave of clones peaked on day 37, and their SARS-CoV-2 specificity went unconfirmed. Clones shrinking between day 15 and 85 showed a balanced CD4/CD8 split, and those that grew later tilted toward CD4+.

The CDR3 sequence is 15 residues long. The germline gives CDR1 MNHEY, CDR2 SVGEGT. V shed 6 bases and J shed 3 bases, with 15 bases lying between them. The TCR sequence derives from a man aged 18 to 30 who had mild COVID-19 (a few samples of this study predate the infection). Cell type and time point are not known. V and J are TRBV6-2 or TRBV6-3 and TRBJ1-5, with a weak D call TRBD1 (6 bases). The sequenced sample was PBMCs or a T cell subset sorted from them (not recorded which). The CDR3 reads CASRPGQLYNQPQHF. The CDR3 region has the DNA TGTGCCAGCAGACCTGGACAGTTATACAATCAGCCCCAGCATTTT.